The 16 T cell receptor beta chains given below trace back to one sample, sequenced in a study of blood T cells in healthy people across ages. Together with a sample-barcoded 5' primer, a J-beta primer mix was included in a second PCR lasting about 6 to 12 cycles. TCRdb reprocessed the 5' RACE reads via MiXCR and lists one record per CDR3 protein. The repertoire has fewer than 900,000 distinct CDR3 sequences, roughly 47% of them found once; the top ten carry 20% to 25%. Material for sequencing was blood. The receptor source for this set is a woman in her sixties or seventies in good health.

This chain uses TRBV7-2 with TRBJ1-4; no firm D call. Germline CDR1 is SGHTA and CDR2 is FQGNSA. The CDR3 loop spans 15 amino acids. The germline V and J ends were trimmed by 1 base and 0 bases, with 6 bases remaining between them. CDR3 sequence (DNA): TGTGCCAGCAGCTTAGTGCGGACAACTAATGAAAAACTGTTTTTT. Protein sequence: CASSLVRTTNEKLFF.

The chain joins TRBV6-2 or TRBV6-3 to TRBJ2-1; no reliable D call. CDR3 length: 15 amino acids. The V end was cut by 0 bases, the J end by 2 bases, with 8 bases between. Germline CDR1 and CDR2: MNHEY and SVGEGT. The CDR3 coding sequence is TGTGCCAGCAGTTACTCGAGGAGTGCCTACAATGAGCAGTTCTTC. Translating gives CASSYSRSAYNEQFF.

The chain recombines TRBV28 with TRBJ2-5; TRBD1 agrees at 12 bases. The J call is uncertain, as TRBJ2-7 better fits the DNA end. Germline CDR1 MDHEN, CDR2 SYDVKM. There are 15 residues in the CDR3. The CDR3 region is CASSYWGQGAGEQYF. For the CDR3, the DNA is TGTGCCAGCAGTTATTGGGGACAGGGGGCGGGCGAGCAGTACTTC.

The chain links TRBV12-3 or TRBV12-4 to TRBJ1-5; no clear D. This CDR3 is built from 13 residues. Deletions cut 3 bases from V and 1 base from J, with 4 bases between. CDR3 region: CASSFKSNQPQHF. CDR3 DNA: TGTGCCAGCAGTTTTAAAAGCAATCAGCCCCAGCATTTT.

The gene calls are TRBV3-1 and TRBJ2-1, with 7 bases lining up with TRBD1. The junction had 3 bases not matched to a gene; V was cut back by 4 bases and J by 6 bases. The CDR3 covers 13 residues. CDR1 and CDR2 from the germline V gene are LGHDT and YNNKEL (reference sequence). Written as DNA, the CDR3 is TGTGCCAGCAGCCGAGGGACAGTCAATGAGCAGTTCTTC. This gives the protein CASSRGTVNEQFF.

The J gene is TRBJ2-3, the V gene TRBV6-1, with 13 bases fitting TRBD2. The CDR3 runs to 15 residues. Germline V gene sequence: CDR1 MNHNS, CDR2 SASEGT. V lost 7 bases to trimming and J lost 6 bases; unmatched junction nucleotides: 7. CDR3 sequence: CASKRTSGSSDTQYF. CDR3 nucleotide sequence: TGTGCCAGCAAGAGGACTAGCGGGAGTTCGGATACGCAGTATTTT.

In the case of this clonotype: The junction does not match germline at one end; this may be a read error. The CDR3 sequence: CTSSLGWSAGEEETQYF. CDR3 sequence (DNA): TGTACCAGCAGCTTAGGGTGGTCGGCGGGGGAGGAAGAGACCCAGTACTTC. The J gene is TRBJ2-5, the V gene TRBV7-7, with 7 bases identical to TRBD2. The CDR3 runs to 17 residues. The germline V gene encodes CDR1 SSHAT and CDR2 FNYEAQ (reference sequence).

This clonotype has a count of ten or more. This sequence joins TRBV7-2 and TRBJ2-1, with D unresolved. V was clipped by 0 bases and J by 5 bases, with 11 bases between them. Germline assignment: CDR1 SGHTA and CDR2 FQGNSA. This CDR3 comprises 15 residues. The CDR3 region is CASSLAMLGDNEQFF. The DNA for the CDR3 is TGTGCCAGCAGCTTAGCCATGCTTGGAGACAATGAGCAGTTCTTC. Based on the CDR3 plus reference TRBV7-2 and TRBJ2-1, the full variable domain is GAGVSQSPSNKVTEKGKDVELRCDPISGHTALYWYRQSLGQGLEFLIYFQGNSAPDKSGLPSDRFSAERTGGSVSTLTIQRTQQEDSAVYLCASSLAMLGDNEQFFGPGTRLTVL.

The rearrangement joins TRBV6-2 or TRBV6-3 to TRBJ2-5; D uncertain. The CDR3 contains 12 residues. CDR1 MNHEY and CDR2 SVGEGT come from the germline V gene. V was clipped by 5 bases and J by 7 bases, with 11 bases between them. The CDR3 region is CASSMLRGTQYF. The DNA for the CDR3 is TGTGCCAGCAGTATGCTCCGCGGGACCCAGTACTTC.

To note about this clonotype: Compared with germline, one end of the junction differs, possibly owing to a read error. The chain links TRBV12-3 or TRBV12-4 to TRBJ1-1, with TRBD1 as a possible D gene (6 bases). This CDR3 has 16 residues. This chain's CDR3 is CVSSFGGRVKNTEAFF. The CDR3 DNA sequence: TGTGTCAGCAGTTTCGGGGGGCGAGTTAAGAACACTGAAGCTTTCTTT.

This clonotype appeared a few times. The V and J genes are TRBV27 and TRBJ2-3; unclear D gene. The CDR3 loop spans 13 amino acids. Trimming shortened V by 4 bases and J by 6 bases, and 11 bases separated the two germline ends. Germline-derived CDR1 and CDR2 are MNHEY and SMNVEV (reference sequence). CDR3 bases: TGTGCCAGCAGTTCAGTCGTCCTTGATACGCAGTATTTT. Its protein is CASSSVVLDTQYF.

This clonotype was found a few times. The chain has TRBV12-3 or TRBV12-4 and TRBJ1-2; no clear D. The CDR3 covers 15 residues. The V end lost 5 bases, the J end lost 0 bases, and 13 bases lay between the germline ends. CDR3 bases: TGTGCCAGCAGTCTACTAAGGGTGACTAACTATGGCTACACCTTC. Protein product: CASSLLRVTNYGYTF.

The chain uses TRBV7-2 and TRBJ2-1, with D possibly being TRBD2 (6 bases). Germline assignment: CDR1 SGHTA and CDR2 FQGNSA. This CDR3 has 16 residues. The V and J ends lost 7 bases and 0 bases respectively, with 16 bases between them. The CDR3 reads CASTLIGGVSYNEQFF. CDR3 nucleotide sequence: TGTGCCAGCACCCTAATAGGCGGGGTCTCCTACAATGAGCAGTTCTTC.

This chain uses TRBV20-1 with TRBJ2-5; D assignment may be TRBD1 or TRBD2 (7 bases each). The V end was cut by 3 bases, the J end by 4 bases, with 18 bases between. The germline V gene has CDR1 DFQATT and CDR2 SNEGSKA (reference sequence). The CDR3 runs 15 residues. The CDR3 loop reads CSASGAQGEGETQYF. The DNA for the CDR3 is TGCAGTGCTAGCGGAGCCCAGGGGGAGGGAGAGACCCAGTACTTC.

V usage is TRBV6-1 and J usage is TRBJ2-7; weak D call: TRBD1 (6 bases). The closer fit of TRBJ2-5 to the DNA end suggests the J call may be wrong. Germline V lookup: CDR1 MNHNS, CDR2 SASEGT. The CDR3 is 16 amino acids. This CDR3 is CASSDVLGAGVKTQYF. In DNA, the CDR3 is TGTGCCAGCAGTGATGTATTGGGGGCCGGGGTAAAGACCCAGTACTTC.

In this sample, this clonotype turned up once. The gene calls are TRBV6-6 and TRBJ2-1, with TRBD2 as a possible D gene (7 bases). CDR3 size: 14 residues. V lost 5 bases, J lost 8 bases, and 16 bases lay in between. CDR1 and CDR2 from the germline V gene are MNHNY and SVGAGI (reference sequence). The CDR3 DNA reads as TGTGCCAGCAGTGCCGGGGGGCTTGGGGATGAGCAGTTCTTC. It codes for CASSAGGLGDEQFF.